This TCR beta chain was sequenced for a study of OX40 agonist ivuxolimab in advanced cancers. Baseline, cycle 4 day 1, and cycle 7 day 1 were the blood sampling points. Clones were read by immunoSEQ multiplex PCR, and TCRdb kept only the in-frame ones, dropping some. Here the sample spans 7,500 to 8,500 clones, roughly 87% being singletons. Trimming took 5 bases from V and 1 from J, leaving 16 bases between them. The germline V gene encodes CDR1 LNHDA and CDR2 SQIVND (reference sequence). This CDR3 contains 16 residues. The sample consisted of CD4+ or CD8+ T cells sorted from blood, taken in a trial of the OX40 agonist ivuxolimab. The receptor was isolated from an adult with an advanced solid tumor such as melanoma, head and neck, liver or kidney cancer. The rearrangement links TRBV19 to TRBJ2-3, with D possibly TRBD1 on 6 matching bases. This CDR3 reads CASSRPQGEGTDTQYF. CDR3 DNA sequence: TGTGCCAGTAGTCGCCCACAGGGTGAGGGCACAGATACGCAGTATTTT.